The 25 T cell receptor beta chains given below trace back to one sample, sequenced in a study of monozygotic twins with inflammatory bowel disease (dated by TCRdb to 2018 to 2020). Library method: 5' RACE. The sequencing machine was an Illumina HiSeq 2500. The reads were reprocessed in TCRdb, with one entry per CDR3 protein sequence and no accompanying DNA. The sample's records list under 130,000 distinct CDR3 sequences. In total, the top ten clones hold 1.9% of the sample. The sample comprised blood. These TCRs come from a human donor with ulcerative colitis or Crohn's disease, or a healthy co-twin of an affected twin (not recorded which).

The chain links TRBV18 to TRBJ2-7; the D call of TRBD1 rests on TCRdb alone, since no DNA is present to check it. The CDR3 runs 14 residues. The V gene's germline CDR1 is KGHSH and CDR2 LQKENI. CDR3 loop: CASSPPPGAYEQYF.

The chain joins TRBV5-1 to TRBJ2-1; TCRdb designates TRBD2, a call that cannot be tested without DNA. The length of the CDR3 is 16 residues. Germline V gene sequence: CDR1 SGHRS, CDR2 YFSETQ. The CDR3 sequence is CASSKDLAGGNNEQFF.

The chain combines TRBV2 with TRBJ2-5. Germline V lookup: CDR1 SNHLY, CDR2 FYNNEI. The CDR3 runs to 13 residues. CDR3 residues: CASLRTYQETQYF. The entire variable domain, with the rest obtained from reference TRBV2 and TRBJ2-5, is as follows: EPEVTQTPSHQVTQMGQEVILRCVPISNHLYFYWYRQILGQKVEFLVSFYNNEISEKSEIFDDQFSVERPDGSNFTLKIRSTKLEDSAMYFCASLRTYQETQYFGPGTRLLVL.

The rearrangement links TRBV5-5 to TRBJ2-5; TCRdb returns TRBD1, unconfirmable since there is no DNA. Per germline, CDR1 SGHKS and CDR2 YYEKEE (reference sequence). The CDR3 length is 15 residues. The CDR3: CASSTRDAHQETQYF.

The gene calls are TRBV12-3 or TRBV12-4 and TRBJ2-6; absent DNA, TCRdb's TRBD1 call cannot be checked. The CDR3 contains 18 residues. The CDR3 spells CASSPRTGRGSGANVLTF.

This rearrangement joins TRBV12-3 or TRBV12-4 to TRBJ2-7; the TCRdb D gene call, TRBD1, has no DNA to confirm it. The CDR3 covers 14 residues. This CDR3 reads CASSLSATAYEQYF.

The J gene is TRBJ2-1, the V gene TRBV9. Germline CDR1 is SGDLS and CDR2 is YYNGEE. This CDR3 is built from 15 residues. CDR3 in amino acids: CASSVVLSGLNEQFF.

The CDR3 sequence: CASSFRGVYEQYF. The chain combines TRBV12-3 or TRBV12-4 with TRBJ2-7; the D gene TCRdb calls, TRBD1, cannot be checked with no DNA. The CDR3 covers 13 residues.

The chain recombines TRBV6-1 with TRBJ1-1. The CDR3 runs to 15 residues. In germline, CDR1 is MNHNS, CDR2 SASEGT. The CDR3 protein is CASNPGLLKNTEAFF.

This chain links TRBV20-1 with TRBJ2-4. Germline lookup yields CDR1 DFQATT and CDR2 SNEGSKA (reference sequence). The CDR3 has 15 amino acids. CDR3: CSASGRSRAKNIQYF.

V gene TRBV7-2 combines with J gene TRBJ2-6. The CDR3 covers 13 residues. Germline loops: CDR1 SGHTA, CDR2 FQGNSA. CDR3 loop: CASKGAGANVLTF. Variable domain in full (rest from reference TRBV7-2 and TRBJ2-6): GAGVSQSPSNKVTEKGKDVELRCDPISGHTALYWYRQSLGQGLEFLIYFQGNSAPDKSGLPSDRFSAERTGGSVSTLTIQRTQQEDSAVYLCASKGAGANVLTFGAGSRLTVL.

This chain joins TRBV15 and TRBJ2-2. This CDR3 comprises 16 residues. Germline loops: CDR1 LNHNV, CDR2 YYDKDF (reference sequence). The CDR3 is CATSRKVSLITGELFF. Filled out from reference TRBV15 and TRBJ2-2, the complete variable domain reads DAMVIQNPRYQVTQFGKPVTLSCSQTLNHNVMYWYQQKSSQAPKLLFHYYDKDFNNEADTPDNFQSRRPNTSFCFLDIRSPGLGDTAMYLCATSRKVSLITGELFFGEGSRLTVL.

The chain carries TRBV18 and TRBJ2-4; checking the TCRdb D call of TRBD1 is not possible without DNA. Germline V gene lookup returns CDR1 KGHSH and CDR2 LQKENI. This CDR3 has 14 amino acids. The CDR3 protein is CASSQGGAKNIQYF.

This chain links TRBV2 with TRBJ2-4; TCRdb calls TRBD1, which cannot be checked without DNA. CDR3 length equals 17 residues. The germline V gene encodes CDR1 SNHLY and CDR2 FYNNEI. CDR3 sequence: CASSRDRDSIAKNIQYF.

The chain links TRBV3-1 to TRBJ2-1; TCRdb returns TRBD1, unconfirmable since there is no DNA. The CDR3 consists of 12 residues. The germline CDR1 and CDR2 sequences are LGHDT and YNNKEL (reference sequence). This CDR3 reads CASSRSRGEQFF.

The chain uses TRBV5-1 and TRBJ2-7; TCRdb indicates TRBD2, and absent DNA this call remains unverified. There are 15 residues in the CDR3. Germline CDR1 reads SGHRS; CDR2 reads YFSETQ. Here the CDR3 reads CASSLAGLASYEQYF.

The V call is TRBV6-5, the J call TRBJ2-7; TCRdb designates TRBD1, a call that cannot be tested without DNA. CDR1 is MNHEY and CDR2 is SVGAGI in the germline V gene. The CDR3 contains 17 residues. CDR3 sequence: CASSYMGGFSPRYEQYF.

The V call is TRBV13, the J call TRBJ2-1; lacking DNA, the TRBD2 call made by TCRdb goes unchecked. Germline V gives CDR1 PRHDT, CDR2 FYEKMQ (reference sequence). The length of the CDR3 is 16 residues. CDR3 in amino acids: CASSASGSGPYNEQFF.

The chain employs TRBV7-2 and TRBJ1-5; TCRdb outputs TRBD1, but without DNA this stays unchecked. Germline values: CDR1 SGHTA, CDR2 FQGNSA. The CDR3 covers 16 residues. The CDR3 region is CASSSNTGGWSQPQHF.

V and J are TRBV28 and TRBJ2-3; TCRdb's D call, TRBD2, is unchecked because there is no DNA. CDR3 length equals 16 residues. Germline assignment: CDR1 MDHEN and CDR2 SYDVKM. This CDR3 reads CASSRAGGPRPDTQYF.

V is TRBV20-1 and J is TRBJ2-7. Per the germline V gene, CDR1 is DFQATT and CDR2 is SNEGSKA (reference sequence). This CDR3 has 11 residues. The chain's CDR3 is CSARGSYEQYF.

The chain combines TRBV29-1 with TRBJ2-7. This CDR3 is built from 11 residues. Germline assignment: CDR1 SQVTM and CDR2 ANQGSEA. The CDR3 here is CSARQSYEQYF.

The chain has TRBV7-6 and TRBJ2-5; no DNA is available, so the TRBD1 call from TCRdb remains unchecked. Per germline, CDR1 SGHVS and CDR2 FNYEAQ. The length of the CDR3 is 14 residues. The chain's CDR3 is CASRTRDYQETQYF.

The V gene is TRBV19, the J gene TRBJ1-1. Germline assignment: CDR1 LNHDA and CDR2 SQIVND (reference sequence). The CDR3 runs 15 residues. This CDR3 is CASIKKMTGSTEAFF.

The V and J genes are TRBV15 and TRBJ1-2; as DNA is missing, the TRBD1 call by TCRdb cannot be tested. Germline V gene lookup returns CDR1 LNHNV and CDR2 YYDKDF (reference sequence). The CDR3 contains 14 residues. CDR3 in amino acids: CATSRADRAYGYTF.